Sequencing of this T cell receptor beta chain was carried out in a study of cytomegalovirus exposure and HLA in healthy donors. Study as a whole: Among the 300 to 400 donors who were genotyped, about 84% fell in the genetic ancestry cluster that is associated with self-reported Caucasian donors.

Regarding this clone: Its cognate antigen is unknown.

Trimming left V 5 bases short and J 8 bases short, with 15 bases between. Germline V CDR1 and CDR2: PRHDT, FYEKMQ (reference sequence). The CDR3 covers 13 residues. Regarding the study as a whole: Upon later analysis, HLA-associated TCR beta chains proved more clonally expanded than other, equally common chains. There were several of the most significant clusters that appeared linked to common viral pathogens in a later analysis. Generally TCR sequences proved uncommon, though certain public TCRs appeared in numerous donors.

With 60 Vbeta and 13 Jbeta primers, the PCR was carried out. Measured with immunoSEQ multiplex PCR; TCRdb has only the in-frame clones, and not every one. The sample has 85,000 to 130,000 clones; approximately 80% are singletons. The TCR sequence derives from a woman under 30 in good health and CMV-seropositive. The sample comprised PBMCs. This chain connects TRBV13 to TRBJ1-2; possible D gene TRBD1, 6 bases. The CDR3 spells CASSAGTLGGYTF. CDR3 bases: TGTGCCAGCAGCGCCGGGACACTTGGCGGCTACACCTTC.